What follows describes a single T cell receptor (beta chain). In this sample, this clone turned up once. The antigen it recognizes is unknown. Nothing much larger sits one base from this clone, and base qualities are not available. This record comes from a study of blood T cell repertoires in COVID-19 (TCRdb year 2020). Turning to the overall study: Samples covering the acute and convalescent phases of COVID-19 were provided by collaborators in the United States, Italy and Spain. Subjects who had been exposed to COVID-19, were actively infected with it, or had recovered from it provided the deeply sampled blood TCRbeta repertoires that made up the dataset. Nearly every sample came with metadata listing a de-identified subject ID, COVID-19 status, age in years and sex. A freely available public database, intended as a resource for researchers studying the immune response to SARS-CoV-2, is where the repertoires were released. The material from the prospective study consisted of cDNA or gDNA derived from T cells, B-cell-depleted T cells, or PBMCs. Where available, HLA class I and class II types were taken from metadata supplied by the sample provider and were not determined by assay-based typing. Samples came from the ongoing ImmuneRACE study (first 160 participants) plus 1,254 subjects from 6 global collaborators.

The V end loses 7 bases and the J end loses 5 bases, and a stretch of 22 bases separates them. Looking up the germline V gene (reference sequence) yields CDR1 SGHKS and CDR2 YYEKEE. The CDR3 runs 16 amino acids, cysteine and phenylalanine included. Just CDR3 DNA is preserved here, 48 bases in frame from base 1. The paper's findings and limits, for the study overall: How much clinical and demographic metadata was included differed by source and by participant, and the metadata was provided uncurated.

Whole blood was collected in K2EDTA tubes by collaborating institutions according to the institutions' own protocols. For TCRbeta analysis, collaborator samples were shipped as frozen whole blood, as isolated PBMCs, or as DNA extracted from either sample type. TCRbeta CDR3 regions were amplified from genomic DNA using the immunoSEQ Assay, a bias-controlled multiplex PCR. Per the original workflow: Nucleated cell counts per sample were estimated from amplification of reference gene primers within the assay. To quantify the absolute abundance of each unique TCRbeta CDR3 rearrangement, sequence reads were collapsed and filtered. For each sample, productive Simpson clonality was calculated as the square root of Simpson's diversity index across productive rearrangements. TCRdb took over this immuneACCESS table, retaining in-frame rearrangements with V and J assigned. Such tables are incomplete; in checked studies, under half of the missing clones stem from an unresolved V gene, and the remainder is unexplained. V, J and clone size derive from that table, while D and trimming were established from the DNA sequence. The sample table shows over 60,000 clones, and over 80% are seen once. Clones ranked in the top ten supply approximately 19% of the sample.

Sequenced sample: peripheral blood. This receptor chain uses TRBV5-5 and TRBJ1-5, with no confident D gene call. The sequence derives from a human donor in a cohort sampled during active COVID-19. The DNA sequence is given as TGTGCCAGCTCCCCCTCTGGCCCTCGGAGGCATCAGCCCCAGCATTTT. This sequence encodes CASSPSGPRRHQPQHF.